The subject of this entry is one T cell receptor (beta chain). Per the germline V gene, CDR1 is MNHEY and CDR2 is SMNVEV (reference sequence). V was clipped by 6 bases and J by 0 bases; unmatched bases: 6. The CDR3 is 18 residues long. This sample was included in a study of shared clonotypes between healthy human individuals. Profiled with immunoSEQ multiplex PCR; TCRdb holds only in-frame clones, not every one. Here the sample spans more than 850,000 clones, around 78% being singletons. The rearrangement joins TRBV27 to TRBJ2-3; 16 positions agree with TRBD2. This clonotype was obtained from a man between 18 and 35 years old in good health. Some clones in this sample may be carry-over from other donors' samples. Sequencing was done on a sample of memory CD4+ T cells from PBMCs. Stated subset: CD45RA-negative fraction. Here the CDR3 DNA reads TGTGCCAGCAGGCCGGGACTAGCGGGAGGGCCGAGCACAGATACGCAGTATTTT. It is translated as CASRPGLAGGPSTDTQYF.